This T cell receptor (beta chain) was sequenced in a study of T-cell reconstitution after alpha-beta-depleted transplantation in children. General observations from the study: Among T cells one year after transplant, newly produced cells accounted for most counts and diversity. High day-60 TCRbeta diversity in some patients came from surviving recipient T cells and thymic progenitors. Several hundred graft clones that had expanded were reportedly the source of alpha-beta T cells about two months after transplant.

CDR3 size: 14 residues. V lost 4 bases to trimming and J lost 5 bases; unmatched junction nucleotides: 5. As concerns this clonotype: The antigen is unknown.

Using unique molecular identifiers, the investigators prepared the TCRbeta library. TCRdb re-called the PCR reads through MiXCR, storing one row per CDR3 protein. This table has around 580,000 distinct CDR3 sequences, roughly a quarter appearing once. Sequencing used PBMCs, obtained before TCRalphabeta/CD19-depleted stem cell transplant. The gene calls are TRBV12-3 or TRBV12-4 and TRBJ2-7; 10 positions match TRBD2. The clonotype originates from a boy under two years old with Wiskott-Aldrich syndrome, due to receive a stem cell transplant. The CDR3 protein is CASSSGLAVHEQYF. CDR3 coding DNA: TGTGCCAGCAGTTCAGGACTAGCGGTCCACGAGCAGTACTTC.